These T cell receptor beta chains were read from a single sample in a study of shared clonotypes between healthy human individuals. The repertoire was sequenced with immunoSEQ multiplex PCR; TCRdb's copy has only in-frame clones and lacks some. The table records approximately 1.9 million clones, just over 90% of them present only once. Sequencing was carried out using naive CD8+ T cells from PBMCs. These receptors were obtained from a man younger than 35 in good health. Some clones in this sample may be carry-over from other donors' samples. CDR3s leave out the opening cysteine and the closing phenylalanine or tryptophan.

>TRBJ1-4|TRBV7-9
ASSGTPERGEKLF
>TRBJ2-7|TRBV10-3
AISGTGERDSYEQY
>TRBJ2-7|TRBV14
ASSPPGRGHEQY
>TRBJ1-1|TRBV28
ASKRRSMNTEAF
>TRBJ1-5|TRBV6-5
ASSYGTGVNQPQH
>TRBJ2-2|TRBV29-1
SVGGTNTGELF
>TRBJ2-1|TRBV2
ASSDGRSNEQF
>TRBJ2-7|TRBV28
ASSFPSGYEQY
>TRBJ1-1|TRBV7-9
ASRPGKHDTEAF
>TRBJ2-7|TRBV27
ASSPLTSGSYEQY
>TRBJ2-2|TRBV25-1
ASSEGGPGELF
>TRBJ2-1|TRBV9
ASSVDLAGGYEQF
>TRBJ2-1|TRBV4-1
ASSQRLAGGPYNEQF
>TRBJ2-7|TRBV4-2
ASSQDTAAYYEQY
>TRBJ1-1|TRBV5-6
ASSGGGTEAF
>TRBJ2-7|TRBV5-6
ASSLGGGTYEQY
>TRBJ2-7|TRBV6-1
ASSAIPGGADNEQY
>TRBJ2-3|TRBV11-1
ASSPRGRDTQY
>TRBJ2-1|TRBV29-1
SVAGGNYNEQF
>TRBJ1-1|TRBV30
AWSVQDTEAF
>TRBJ2-1|TRBV2
ASPRGRSGEQF
>TRBJ1-3|TRBV4-3
ASSRGVYSGNTIY
>TRBJ2-7|TRBV5-6
ASSLGTFWEQY
>TRBJ2-1|TRBV4-1
ASSWGQGLYNEQF
>TRBJ2-7|TRBV27
ASSLRFSYEQY
>TRBJ1-1|TRBV7-9
ASSLSGPRFVNTEAF
>TRBJ1-1|TRBV5-6
ASSLGGPLNTEAF
>TRBJ2-7|TRBV10-3
AISDTRQSSYEQY
>TRBJ1-2|TRBV9
ASSATGTINYGYT
>TRBJ2-1|TRBV4-1
ASSHLATSGIYNEQF
>TRBJ1-3|TRBV13
ASSLEPQENSGNTIY
>TRBJ2-1|TRBV5-5
ASSLAPMPGNEQF
>TRBJ2-5|TRBV9
ASSAGTGGLETQY
>TRBJ1-6|TRBV9
ASSSFSRAHDNSPLH
>TRBJ2-5|TRBV10-3
AIRGLAGSWETQY
>TRBJ2-1|TRBV4-3
ASSQFGGNEQF
>TRBJ1-3|TRBV13
ASSLGRRASGNTIY
>TRBJ2-4|TRBV2
ASSESWNTAPGQY
>TRBJ2-5|TRBV7-8
ASRDWPDQETQY
>TRBJ1-1|TRBV28
ASSTRTGMNTEAF
>TRBJ2-1|TRBV27
ASSLLTGANNEQF
>TRBJ1-3|TRBV21-1
ASSKRNHRELSGNTIY